This T cell receptor (beta chain) stems from a study of blood T cell repertoires in COVID-19. Background on the study: From T cells, B-cell-depleted T cells, or PBMCs came the material, which was cDNA or gDNA.

Per the authors' pipeline: Reference gene primer amplification gave nucleated cell count estimates. Repertoires were generated with immunoSEQ multiplex PCR, while TCRdb's copy carries only in-frame clones and drops some. The V and J calls and the clone size are those of that table, but D and trimming were determined from the DNA. The sample records fewer than 600,000 clones, roughly 89% being singletons. Germline assignment: CDR1 MGHRA and CDR2 YSYEKL. The CDR3 covers 17 residues. The junction had 7 bases not matched to a gene; V was cut back by 3 bases and J by 7 bases. The gene calls are TRBV4-1 and TRBJ2-1; 15 bases are a match to TRBD2. This clonotype was obtained from a man aged 18-30 years with COVID-19, enrolled during active disease. The sequenced sample consisted of peripheral blood. CDR3 in amino acids: CASSHAGTSGGPNEQFF. The DNA for the CDR3 is TGCGCCAGCAGCCACGCCGGGACTAGCGGGGGGCCTAATGAGCAGTTCTTC.